This T cell receptor beta chain is from a study of blood T cell repertoires in COVID-19. Background on the study: There were acute and convalescent COVID-19 samples, and they came from the United States, Italy and Spain. Nucleic acid was either cDNA or gDNA, and it came from T cells, B-cell-depleted T cells, or PBMCs.

TCRdb's copy holds only in-frame clones and misses some; the assay was immunoSEQ multiplex PCR. Among about 150,000 clones, 80% were seen once, and the ten largest hold roughly 0.56%. Germline lookup yields CDR1 LNHDA and CDR2 SQIVND (reference sequence). The V and J ends lost 5 bases and 2 bases respectively, with 8 bases between them. The CDR3 totals 13 residues. The source of this sequence is a man in his fifties or sixties with acute or convalescent COVID-19. The rearrangement links TRBV19 to TRBJ2-3; maybe TRBD2 (5 bases). The sequenced sample consisted of peripheral blood. CDR3 sequence: CASSFGNTDTQYF. The CDR3, as DNA: TGTGCCAGTAGTTTCGGGAACACAGATACGCAGTATTTT.